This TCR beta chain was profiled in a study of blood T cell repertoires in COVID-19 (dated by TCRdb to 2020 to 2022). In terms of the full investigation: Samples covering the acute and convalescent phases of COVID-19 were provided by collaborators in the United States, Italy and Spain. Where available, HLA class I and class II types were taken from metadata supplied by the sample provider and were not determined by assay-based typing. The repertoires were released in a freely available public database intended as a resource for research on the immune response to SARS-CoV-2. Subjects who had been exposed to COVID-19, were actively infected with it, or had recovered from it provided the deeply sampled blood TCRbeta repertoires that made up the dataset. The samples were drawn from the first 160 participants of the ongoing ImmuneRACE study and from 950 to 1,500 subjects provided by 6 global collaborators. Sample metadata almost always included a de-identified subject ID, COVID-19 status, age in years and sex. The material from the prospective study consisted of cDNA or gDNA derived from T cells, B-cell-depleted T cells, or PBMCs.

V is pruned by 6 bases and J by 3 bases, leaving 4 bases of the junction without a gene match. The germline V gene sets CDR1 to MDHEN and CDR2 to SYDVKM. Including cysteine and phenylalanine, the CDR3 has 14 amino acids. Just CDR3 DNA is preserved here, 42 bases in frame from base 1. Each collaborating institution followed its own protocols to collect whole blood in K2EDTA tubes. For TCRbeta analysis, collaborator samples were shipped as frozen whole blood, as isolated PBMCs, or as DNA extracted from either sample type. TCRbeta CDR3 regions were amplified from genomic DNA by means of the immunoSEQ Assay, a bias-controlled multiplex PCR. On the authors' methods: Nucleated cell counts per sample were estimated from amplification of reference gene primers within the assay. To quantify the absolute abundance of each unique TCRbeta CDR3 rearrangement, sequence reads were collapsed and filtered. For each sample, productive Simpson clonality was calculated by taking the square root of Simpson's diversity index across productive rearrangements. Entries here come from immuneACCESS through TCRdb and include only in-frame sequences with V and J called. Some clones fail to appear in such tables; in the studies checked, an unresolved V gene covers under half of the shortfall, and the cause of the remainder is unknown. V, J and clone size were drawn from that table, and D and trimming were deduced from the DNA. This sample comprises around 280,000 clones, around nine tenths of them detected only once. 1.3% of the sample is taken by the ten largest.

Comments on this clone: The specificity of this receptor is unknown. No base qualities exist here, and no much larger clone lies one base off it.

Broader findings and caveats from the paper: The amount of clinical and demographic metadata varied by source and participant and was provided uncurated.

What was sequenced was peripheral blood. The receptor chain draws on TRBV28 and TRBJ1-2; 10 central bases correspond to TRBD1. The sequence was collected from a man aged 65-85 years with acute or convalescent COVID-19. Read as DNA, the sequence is TGTGCCAGCAGAACCGGGACAGGGGACTATGGCTACACCTTC. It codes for CASRTGTGDYGYTF.